This TCR beta chain was retrieved from a study of blood T cell repertoires in COVID-19. The sample holds a few counts of this clone. Germline V gene data show CDR1 as MNHEY and CDR2 as SVGAGI. After removal of 8 bases from V and 1 base from J, the junction contained 5 bases not matched to a gene. The CDR3 has 14 amino acids. The table came from immunoSEQ multiplex PCR; TCRdb's copy has only in-frame clones and leaves some out. The sample shows roughly 120,000 clones, 75% to 90% of them seen only once. The sequenced material came from peripheral blood. The origin of this receptor is an elderly woman with COVID-19, enrolled during active disease. J is TRBJ1-5 and V is TRBV6-5; 7 nucleotides align to TRBD1. CDR3 sequence: CASEGAWSNQPQHF. The CDR3 DNA reads TGTGCCAGCGAGGGGGCTTGGAGCAATCAGCCCCAGCATTTT.